This TCR beta chain is from a study of T cells in localized non-small cell lung cancer. This clone has just a few counts. Its antigen is not identified. Study-wide results and caveats: Of the top 100 tumor clones, median around 60 were in adjacent lung, some 30 among its top 100.

The CDR3 length is 13 residues. V lost 6 bases to trimming and J lost 3 bases, with 11 bases between them. The germline gives CDR1 MDHEN, CDR2 SYDVKM. The method was immunoSEQ multiplex PCR; TCRdb's version includes in-frame clones alone and lacks a portion of them. The data hold under 15,000 clones, with more than 80% observed a single time. This clonotype was obtained from a male donor aged 60 or older with stage I squamous cell lung carcinoma. The V gene is TRBV28, the J gene TRBJ1-2; no reliable D call. Specimen: peripheral blood, collected before any cancer treatment. CDR3 loop: CASSPRPDYGYTF. For the CDR3, the DNA is TGTGCCAGCAGCCCCCGACCGGACTATGGCTACACCTTC.